The clone carrying this T cell receptor (beta chain) occurred once. Its antigen is as yet unknown. The primer mix had 60 Vbeta and 13 Jbeta primers. Original handling: There were some 87 million unique TCR beta chains by a later count, and approximately 10 million of them were shared. Only in-frame clones appear in the TCRdb table, and some are missing; sequencing was by immunoSEQ multiplex PCR. That table supplies the V and J calls and clone size; D and trimming were determined from the DNA. The table includes approximately 140,000 clones, approximately 71% detected once. This specimen comes from a study of cytomegalovirus exposure and HLA in healthy donors. Points from the study as a whole: Researchers left out some V segments, among them TRBV6-2 and TRBV6-3, as indistinguishable. Being productive about 87% or about 30% of the time was typical of most TCR beta V segments in an earlier analysis. When a later analysis was performed, an Asian-associated ancestry cluster reportedly had fewer N-insertions than the roughly 700-donor mean.

CDR1 is MNHNS, CDR2 SASEGT, per germline. Trimming left V 7 bases short and J 4 bases short, with 8 bases between. The CDR3 totals 12 residues. Sequenced input: PBMCs. The receptor comes from a man aged 35-49 years in good health and CMV-seronegative. This chain joins TRBV6-1 and TRBJ1-3; possibly TRBD1 for D (6 bases). CDR3 sequence: CASNRDGNTIYF. CDR3 nucleotides: TGTGCCAGCAACAGGGACGGAAACACCATATATTTT.